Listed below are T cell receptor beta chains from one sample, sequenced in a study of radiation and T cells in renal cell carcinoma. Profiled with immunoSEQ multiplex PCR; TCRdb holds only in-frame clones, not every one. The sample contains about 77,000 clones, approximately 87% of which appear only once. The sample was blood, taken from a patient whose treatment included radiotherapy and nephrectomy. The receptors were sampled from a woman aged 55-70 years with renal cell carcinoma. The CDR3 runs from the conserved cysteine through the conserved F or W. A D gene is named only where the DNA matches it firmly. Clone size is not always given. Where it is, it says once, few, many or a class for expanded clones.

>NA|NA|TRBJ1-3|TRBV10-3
CAISRNRGGNTIYF
TGTGCCATCAGTCGGAATCGGGGCGGAAACACCATATATTTT
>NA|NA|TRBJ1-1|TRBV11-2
CASSSTLGTTEAFF
TGTGCCAGCAGCTCGACACTCGGGACGACTGAAGCTTTCTTT
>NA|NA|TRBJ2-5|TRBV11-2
CASSLVGAVRGETQYF
TGTGCCAGCAGCTTAGTGGGGGCGGTCCGAGGGGAGACCCAGTACTTC
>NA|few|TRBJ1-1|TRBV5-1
CASSLLYMGNTEAFF
TGCGCCAGCAGCTTGCTTTATATGGGGAACACTGAAGCTTTCTTT
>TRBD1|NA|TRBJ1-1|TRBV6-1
CASSELVQGAFF
TGTGCCAGCAGTGAATTAGTACAGGGGGCTTTCTTT
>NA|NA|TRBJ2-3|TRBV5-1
CASRPTSATDTQYF
TGCGCCAGCAGACCCACTTCTGCCACAGATACGCAGTATTTT
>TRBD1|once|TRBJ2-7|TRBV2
CASSSQDRGEQYF
TGTGCCAGCAGTAGCCAGGACAGGGGCGAGCAGTACTTC
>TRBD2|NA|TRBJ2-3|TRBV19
CASSSGRLTDTQYF
TGTGCCAGTAGCAGCGGGAGGTTAACAGATACGCAGTATTTT
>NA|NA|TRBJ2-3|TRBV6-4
CASSDEGDTQYF
TGTGCCAGCAGTGACGAGGGGGATACGCAGTATTTT
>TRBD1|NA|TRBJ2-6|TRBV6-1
CASSEYRGGTGLAGANVLTF
TGTGCCAGCAGTGAATACAGGGGGGGGACAGGGCTCGCTGGGGCCAACGTCCTGACTTTC
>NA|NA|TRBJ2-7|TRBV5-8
CASSPRVSPLGDEQYF
TGTGCCAGCAGCCCCCGGGTCAGTCCTTTGGGGGACGAGCAGTACTTC
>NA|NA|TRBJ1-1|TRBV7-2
CASSPMRGNTEAFF
TGTGCCAGCAGCCCCATGCGGGGTAACACTGAAGCTTTCTTT
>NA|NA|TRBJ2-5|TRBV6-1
CASRATGQGTQYF
TGTGCCAGCAGGGCCACAGGGCAGGGGACCCAGTACTTC
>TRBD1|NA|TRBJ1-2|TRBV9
CASSVDGTANYGYTF
TGTGCCAGCAGCGTAGACGGGACAGCTAACTATGGCTACACCTTC
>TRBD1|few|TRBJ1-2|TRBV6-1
CASSPVDRGPGYTF
TGTGCCAGCAGTCCCGTAGACAGGGGGCCAGGCTACACCTTC
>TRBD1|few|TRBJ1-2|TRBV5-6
CASSKDRVNYGYTF
TGTGCCAGCAGCAAGGACAGGGTAAACTATGGCTACACCTTC
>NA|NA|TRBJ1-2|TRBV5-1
CASSLDGGASYGYTF
TGCGCCAGCAGCTTGGACGGGGGCGCGAGCTATGGCTACACCTTC
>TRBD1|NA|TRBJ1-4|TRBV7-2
CASSSMGTGEKLFF
TGTGCCAGCAGCTCCATGGGGACAGGTGAAAAACTGTTTTTT
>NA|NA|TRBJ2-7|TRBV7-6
CASSARTEQYF
TGTGCCAGCAGCGCACGTACGGAGCAGTACTTC
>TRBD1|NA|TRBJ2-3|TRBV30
CAWSGTGGLSTDTQYF
TGTGCCTGGAGTGGGACAGGGGGCCTTAGCACAGATACGCAGTATTTT
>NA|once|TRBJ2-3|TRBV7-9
CASSPPRASGTDTQYF
TGTGCCAGCAGCCCACCCAGGGCTAGCGGCACAGATACGCAGTATTTT
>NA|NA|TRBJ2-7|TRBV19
CASSVMETYEQYF
TGTGCCAGTAGTGTCATGGAAACCTACGAGCAGTACTTC
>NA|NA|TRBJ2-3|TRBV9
CASSVAVGATQYF
TGTGCCAGCAGCGTAGCTGTTGGGGCTACGCAGTATTTT